Below are 14 T cell receptor beta chains sequenced from a single sample in a study of blood T cell repertoires in COVID-19. Measured with immunoSEQ multiplex PCR; TCRdb has only the in-frame clones, and not every one. The sample yields under 250,000 clones, roughly 80% seen once. Sample: peripheral blood. The receptors stem from a woman aged 55-70 years who had recovered from COVID-19.

The chain employs TRBV27 and TRBJ1-2; 8 nucleotides agree with TRBD1. Trimming took 3 bases from V and 7 from J; bases not matched to a gene: 16. From germline, CDR1 is MNHEY and CDR2 SMNVEV (reference sequence). There are 17 residues in the CDR3. The CDR3 DNA is TGTGCCAGCAGTTTCTCCGGGACAGGCCTGTTGAGTTCTGGCTACACCTTC. As protein: CASSFSGTGLLSSGYTF.

About this clone itself: Distinct nucleotide sequences in the sample also encode this CDR3. The V and J genes are TRBV2 and TRBJ1-2, with D hard to call. Germline V gene sequence: CDR1 SNHLY, CDR2 FYNNEI. Trimming took 6 bases from V and 0 from J, leaving 8 bases between them. CDR3 length: 13 amino acids. The CDR3 reads CASSRTANYGYTF. CDR3 DNA sequence: TGTGCCAGCAGCCGAACAGCTAACTATGGCTACACCTTC.

This CDR3 is CASSESSGGNYNEQFF. In nucleotides, the CDR3 is TGTGCCAGCAGCGAATCTAGCGGGGGGAACTACAATGAGCAGTTCTTC. This chain links TRBV6-1 with TRBJ2-1, with 11 bases lining up with TRBD2. The trim removed 6 bases at V and 3 bases at J, leaving 7 bases unmatched. CDR1 and CDR2 from the germline V gene are MNHNS and SASEGT. The CDR3 extends over 16 amino acids.

The chain couples TRBV19 to TRBJ2-7; 8 bases line up with TRBD1. The CDR3 sequence is 15 residues long. Germline-derived CDR1 and CDR2 are LNHDA and SQIVND (reference sequence). The V and J ends lost 5 bases and 5 bases, in that order; junction bases with no gene match: 11. The chain's CDR3 is CASSRRHNRGDEQYF. The CDR3 nucleotides are TGTGCCAGTAGTCGCAGGCATAACAGGGGGGACGAGCAGTACTTC.

The chain uses TRBV4-3 and TRBJ1-4; D may be TRBD1 (5 bases). CDR1 LGHNA and CDR2 YSLEER come from the germline V gene. The V end lost 0 bases, the J end lost 8 bases, and 16 bases lay between the germline ends. This CDR3 comprises 16 residues. CDR3 nucleotide sequence: TGCGCCAGCAGCCAAGATAGGGGAGGCGGGCGGGAAAAACTGTTTTTT. Amino acid sequence: CASSQDRGGGREKLFF.

This clone was observed once. This rearrangement joins TRBV5-4 to TRBJ2-3; a possible D gene is TRBD2 (7 bases). V was trimmed by 5 bases and J by 2 bases, leaving 15 bases between them. The germline V gene has CDR1 SGHNT and CDR2 YYREEE (reference sequence). This CDR3 is 15 amino acids long. CDR3 sequence reads: CASRNGGRATDTQYF. CDR3 DNA sequence: TGTGCCAGCAGAAACGGGGGGCGGGCCACAGATACGCAGTATTTT. Full variable domain (rest looked up from reference TRBV5-4 and TRBJ2-3): ETGVTQSPTHLIKTRGQQVTLRCSSQSGHNTVSWYQQALGQGPQFIFQYYREEENGRGNFPPRFSGLQFPNYSSELNVNALELDDSALYLCASRNGGRATDTQYFGPGTRLTVL.

This chain uses TRBV7-9 with TRBJ1-2, with TRBD1 as a possible D gene (5 bases). The CDR3 has 12 residues. In germline, CDR1 is SEHNR, CDR2 FQNEAQ (reference sequence). The V end was cut by 5 bases, the J end by 8 bases, with 12 bases between. The chain's CDR3 is CASSPPDRGYTF. DNA of the CDR3: TGTGCCAGCAGCCCGCCAGACAGAGGCTACACCTTC. The whole variable domain, filled in from reference TRBV7-9 and TRBJ1-2, reads DTGVSQNPRHKITKRGQNVTFRCDPISEHNRLYWYRQTLGQGPEFLTYFQNEAQLEKSRLLSDRFSAERPKGSFSTLEIQRTEQGDSAMYLCASSPPDRGYTFGSGTRLTVV.

The count of this clone is one. This chain joins TRBV2 and TRBJ1-2; 7 bases are shared with TRBD1. CDR1 and CDR2 from the germline V gene are SNHLY and FYNNEI. The CDR3 is 18 amino acids. V shed 5 bases and J 1 base; nucleotides not matched to a gene: 16. CDR3 protein: CASSSSLLTQGNNYGYTF. The CDR3 DNA sequence: TGTGCCAGCAGTTCCTCATTATTGACACAGGGGAATAACTATGGCTACACCTTC.

The chain links TRBV11-2 to TRBJ2-7; D possibly corresponds to TRBD2 (6 bases). There are 18 residues in the CDR3. Trimming took 2 bases from V and 0 from J, leaving 20 bases between them. Per the germline V gene, CDR1 is SGHAT and CDR2 is FQNNGV. DNA of the CDR3: TGTGCCAGCAGCTTACCCTCGGGGGTAGCTATCGGCTCCTACGAGCAGTACTTC. Protein: CASSLPSGVAIGSYEQYF.

The CDR3 nucleotides are TGTGCCAGCAGCCAAGAACGGTCCACTGAGCAGTTCTTC. Its translation is CASSQERSTEQFF. The V and J genes are TRBV6-5 and TRBJ2-1; D ambiguous. V was pared by 6 bases and J by 9 bases, with 15 bases between. This CDR3 contains 13 residues. Germline CDR1 and CDR2: MNHEY and SVGAGI.

The chain links TRBV11-2 to TRBJ2-1; TRBD2 might be the D (7 bases). Deletions cut 1 base from V and 4 bases from J, with 11 bases between. The germline CDR1 and CDR2 sequences are SGHAT and FQNNGV. The CDR3 length is 15 residues. The CDR3 DNA is TGTGCCAGCAGCTTAGTTCGGGGGGCTTACAATGAGCAGTTCTTC. Residues: CASSLVRGAYNEQFF.

This sequence joins TRBV4-1 and TRBJ1-2; D uncertain. V shed 1 base and J shed 8 bases, with 14 bases lying between them. CDR1 MGHRA and CDR2 YSYEKL come from the germline V gene. This CDR3 is 14 amino acids long. The DNA for the CDR3 is TGCGCCAGCAGCCAAGTGGTACTGTTACTAGGCTACACCTTC. Residues: CASSQVVLLLGYTF.

The genes are TRBV11-3 and TRBJ2-2; D call uncertain. The V and J ends lost 5 bases and 7 bases respectively, with 11 bases between them. Germline CDR1 SGHNT, CDR2 YENEEA. The CDR3 covers 13 residues. This chain's CDR3 is CASSPYPGGELFF. DNA of the CDR3: TGTGCCAGCAGCCCTTACCCGGGCGGGGAGCTGTTTTTT.

The chain combines TRBV6-5 with TRBJ2-5; a weak D match, TRBD1 (7 bases). V lost 6 bases and J 12 bases, leaving 17 bases between the germline ends. CDR1 and CDR2 from the germline V gene are MNHEY and SVGAGI. The CDR3 runs 12 residues. The CDR3 loop reads CASSRAGTAEYF. In DNA form, the CDR3 reads TGTGCCAGCAGCCGCGCGGGGACAGCGGAGTACTTC.